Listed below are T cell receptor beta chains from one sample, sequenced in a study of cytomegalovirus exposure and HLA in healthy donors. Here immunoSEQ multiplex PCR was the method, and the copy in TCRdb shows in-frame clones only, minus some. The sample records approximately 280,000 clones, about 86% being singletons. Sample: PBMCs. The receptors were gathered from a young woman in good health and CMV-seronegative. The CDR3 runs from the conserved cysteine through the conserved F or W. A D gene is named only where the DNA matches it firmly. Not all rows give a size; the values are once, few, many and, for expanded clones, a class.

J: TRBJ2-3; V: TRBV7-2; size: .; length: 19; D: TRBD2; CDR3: CASSPRATSGGSSVDTQYF; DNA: TGTGCCAGCAGCCCCCGAGCGACTAGCGGGGGGTCGAGTGTCGATACGCAGTATTTT
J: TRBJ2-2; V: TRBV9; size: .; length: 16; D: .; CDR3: CASSPRMGGNTGELFF; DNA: TGTGCCAGCAGCCCCCGGATGGGGGGAAACACCGGGGAGCTGTTTTTT
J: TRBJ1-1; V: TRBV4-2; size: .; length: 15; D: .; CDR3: CASSQESESNTEAFF; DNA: TGTGCCAGCAGCCAAGAGTCCGAGAGCAACACTGAAGCTTTCTTT
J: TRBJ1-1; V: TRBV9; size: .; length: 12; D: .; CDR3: CASSPPNTEAFF; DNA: TGTGCCAGCAGCCCCCCAAACACTGAAGCTTTCTTT
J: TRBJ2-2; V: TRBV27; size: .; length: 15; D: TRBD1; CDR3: CASSFSGGAGGELFF; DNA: TGTGCCAGCAGTTTTTCAGGGGGCGCCGGCGGGGAGCTGTTTTTT
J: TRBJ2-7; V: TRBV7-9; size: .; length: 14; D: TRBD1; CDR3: CASSFGDSRNEQYF; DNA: TGTGCCAGCAGCTTCGGGGACAGTAGGAACGAGCAGTACTTC
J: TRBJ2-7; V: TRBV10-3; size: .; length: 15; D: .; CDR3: CAISESHRAVYEQYF; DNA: TGTGCCATCAGTGAGTCGCACAGGGCGGTTTACGAGCAGTACTTC
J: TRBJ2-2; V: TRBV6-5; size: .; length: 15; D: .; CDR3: CASRPRHGAAGELFF; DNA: TGTGCCAGCAGACCTCGACATGGGGCTGCCGGGGAGCTGTTTTTT
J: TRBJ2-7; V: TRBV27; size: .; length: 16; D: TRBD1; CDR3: CASSASTGERAYEQYF; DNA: TGTGCCAGCAGTGCCTCGACAGGGGAAAGGGCCTACGAGCAGTACTTC
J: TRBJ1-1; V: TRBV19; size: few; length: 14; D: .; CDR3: CASSMMAGNTEAFF; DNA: TGTGCCAGTAGTATGATGGCAGGGAACACTGAAGCTTTCTTT
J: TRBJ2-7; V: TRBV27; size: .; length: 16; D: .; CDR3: CASSLSVGGIFYEQYF; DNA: TGTGCCAGCAGTTTATCCGTGGGGGGTATATTCTACGAGCAGTACTTC
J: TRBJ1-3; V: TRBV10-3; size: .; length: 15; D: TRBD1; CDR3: CAISKGQGIRNTIYF; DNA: TGTGCCATCAGTAAGGGACAGGGGATTAGAAACACCATATATTTT
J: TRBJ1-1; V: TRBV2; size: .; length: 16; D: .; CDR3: CASKFVYIGNNTEAFF; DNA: TGTGCCAGCAAGTTTGTGTATATCGGGAACAACACTGAAGCTTTCTTT
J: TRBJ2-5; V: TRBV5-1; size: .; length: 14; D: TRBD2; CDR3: CASTLRGSQETQYF; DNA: TGCGCCAGCACCCTGCGGGGGAGCCAAGAGACCCAGTACTTC
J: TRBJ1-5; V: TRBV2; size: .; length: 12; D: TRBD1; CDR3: CASRGQGQPQHF; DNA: TGTGCCAGCAGGGGACAGGGCCAGCCCCAGCATTTT
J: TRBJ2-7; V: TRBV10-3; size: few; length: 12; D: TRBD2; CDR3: CAISGGGDEQYF; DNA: TGTGCCATCAGTGGGGGAGGGGACGAGCAGTACTTC
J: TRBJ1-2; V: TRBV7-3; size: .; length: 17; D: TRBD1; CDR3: CASSLTPPGQVPYGYTF; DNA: TGTGCCAGCAGCTTAACCCCTCCCGGACAGGTTCCCTATGGCTACACCTTC
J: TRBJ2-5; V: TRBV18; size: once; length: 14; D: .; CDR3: CASSPRAEGETQYF; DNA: TGTGCCAGCTCACCTCGGGCAGAGGGAGAGACCCAGTACTTC
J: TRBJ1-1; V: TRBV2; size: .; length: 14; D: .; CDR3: CASRQGLTNTEAFF; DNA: TGTGCCAGCAGACAGGGCCTAACGAACACTGAAGCTTTCTTT
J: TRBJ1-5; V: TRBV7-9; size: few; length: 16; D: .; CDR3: CASSPGQGKGHQPQHF; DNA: TGTGCCAGCAGCCCAGGGCAGGGCAAGGGGCACCAGCCCCAGCATTTT
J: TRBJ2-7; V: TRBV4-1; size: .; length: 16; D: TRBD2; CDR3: CASSQVSGGPFYEQYF; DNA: TGCGCCAGCAGCCAAGTGTCGGGAGGGCCATTCTACGAGCAGTACTTC
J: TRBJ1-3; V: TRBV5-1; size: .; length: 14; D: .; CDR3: CASSFGVSGNTIYF; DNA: TGCGCCAGCAGCTTCGGTGTCTCTGGAAACACCATATATTTT
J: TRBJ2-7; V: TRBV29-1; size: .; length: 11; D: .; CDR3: CSVSSPYEQYF; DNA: TGCAGCGTTAGCTCTCCCTACGAGCAGTACTTC
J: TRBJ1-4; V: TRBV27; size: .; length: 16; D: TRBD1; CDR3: CASSLRNRGANEKLFF; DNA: TGTGCCAGCAGTCTCCGGAACAGGGGAGCTAATGAAAAACTGTTTTTT
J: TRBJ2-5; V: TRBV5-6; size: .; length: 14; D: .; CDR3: CASSLGQDVETQYF; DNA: TGTGCCAGCAGCTTGGGACAGGACGTAGAGACCCAGTACTTC
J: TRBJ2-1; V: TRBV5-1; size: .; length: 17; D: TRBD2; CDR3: CASSLEGLAGGPYEQFF; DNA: TGCGCCAGCAGCTTGGAAGGGCTGGCGGGAGGGCCCTATGAGCAGTTCTTC
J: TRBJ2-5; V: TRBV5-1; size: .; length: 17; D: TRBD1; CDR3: CASSPWGAGGSMETQYF; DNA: TGCGCCAGCAGCCCCTGGGGGGCAGGGGGCTCCATGGAGACCCAGTACTTC
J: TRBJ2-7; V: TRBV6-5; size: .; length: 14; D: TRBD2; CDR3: CASSLAGGPVEQYF; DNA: TGTGCCAGCAGCCTAGCGGGAGGGCCGGTCGAGCAGTACTTC
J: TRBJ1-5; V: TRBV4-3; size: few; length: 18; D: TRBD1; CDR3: CASSHSLRTGKYNQPQHF; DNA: TGCGCCAGCAGCCATTCCTTAAGGACAGGGAAGTACAATCAGCCCCAGCATTTT
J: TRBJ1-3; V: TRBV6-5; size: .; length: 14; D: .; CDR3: CASSRGGAGNTIYF; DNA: TGTGCCAGCAGCCGGGGTGGCGCCGGAAACACCATATATTTT
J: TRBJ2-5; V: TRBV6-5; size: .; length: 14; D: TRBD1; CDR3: CASTSLGQGKTQYF; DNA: TGTGCCAGCACTTCCCTGGGACAGGGAAAGACCCAGTACTTC
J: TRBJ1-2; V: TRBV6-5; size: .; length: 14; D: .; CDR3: CASSYGRDNYGYTF; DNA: TGTGCCAGCAGTTACGGGCGGGACAACTATGGCTACACCTTC
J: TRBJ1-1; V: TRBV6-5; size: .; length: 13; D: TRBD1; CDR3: CASSYSTGTEAFF; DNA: TGTGCCAGCAGTTACTCGACAGGGACTGAAGCTTTCTTT
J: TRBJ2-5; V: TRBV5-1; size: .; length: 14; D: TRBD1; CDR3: CASSPGQSQETQYF; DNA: TGCGCCAGCAGCCCGGGACAGAGCCAAGAGACCCAGTACTTC
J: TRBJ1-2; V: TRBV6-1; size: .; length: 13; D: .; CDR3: CASSGTSPGGYTF; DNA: TGTGCCAGCAGTGGGACAAGTCCAGGGGGCTACACCTTC
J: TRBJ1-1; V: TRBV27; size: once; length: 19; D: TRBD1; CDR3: CASSFAFHPPDRENTEAFF; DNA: TGTGCCAGCAGTTTTGCGTTTCACCCCCCCGACAGGGAGAACACTGAAGCTTTCTTT
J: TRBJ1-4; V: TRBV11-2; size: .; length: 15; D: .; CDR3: CASSLVGRTNEKLFF; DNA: TGTGCCAGCAGCTTAGTGGGGCGGACTAATGAAAAACTGTTTTTT
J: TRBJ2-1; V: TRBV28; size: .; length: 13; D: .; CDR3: CASSLAAGNEQFF; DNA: TGTGCCAGCAGTTTGGCGGCAGGGAATGAGCAGTTCTTC
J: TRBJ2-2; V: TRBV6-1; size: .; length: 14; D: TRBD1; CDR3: CASSERGLTGELFF; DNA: TGTGCCAGCAGTGAAAGGGGGCTCACCGGGGAGCTGTTTTTT
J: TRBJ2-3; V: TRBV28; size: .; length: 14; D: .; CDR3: CASSLWTRTDTQYF; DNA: TGTGCCAGCAGTTTATGGACACGCACAGATACGCAGTATTTT
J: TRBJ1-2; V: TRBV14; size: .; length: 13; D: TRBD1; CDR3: CASSTRGIYGYTF; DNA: TGTGCCAGCAGCACCAGGGGGATCTATGGCTACACCTTC
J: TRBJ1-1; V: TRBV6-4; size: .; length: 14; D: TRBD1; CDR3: CASSVVPGGEEAFF; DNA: TGTGCCAGCAGTGTGGTTCCAGGGGGCGAGGAAGCTTTCTTT
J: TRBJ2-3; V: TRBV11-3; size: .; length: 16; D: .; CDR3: CASSPLQGNGPDTQYF; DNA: TGTGCCAGCAGCCCTCTTCAGGGGAACGGGCCAGATACGCAGTATTTT
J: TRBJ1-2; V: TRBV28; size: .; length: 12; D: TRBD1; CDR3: CASISTGDGYTF; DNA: TGTGCCAGCATCTCGACAGGGGATGGCTACACCTTC
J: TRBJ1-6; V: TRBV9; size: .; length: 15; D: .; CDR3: CASSVVAGVGSPLHF; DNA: TGTGCCAGCAGCGTAGTGGCAGGGGTTGGTTCACCCCTCCACTTT
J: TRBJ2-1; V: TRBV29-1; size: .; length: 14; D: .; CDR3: CSVLRVEGWDEQFF; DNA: TGCAGCGTGTTAAGGGTAGAGGGCTGGGATGAGCAGTTCTTC
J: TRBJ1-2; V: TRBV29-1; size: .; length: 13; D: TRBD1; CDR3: CSVGTGGDYGYTF; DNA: TGCAGCGTGGGGACAGGGGGCGACTATGGCTACACCTTC
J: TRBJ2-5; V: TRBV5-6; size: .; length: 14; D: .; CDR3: CASSRRQFQETQYF; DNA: TGTGCCAGCAGCCGTAGACAGTTCCAAGAGACCCAGTACTTC
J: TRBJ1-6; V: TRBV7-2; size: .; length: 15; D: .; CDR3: CASSSESSYNSPLHF; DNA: TGTGCCAGCAGCTCTGAGAGCTCCTATAATTCACCCCTCCACTTT
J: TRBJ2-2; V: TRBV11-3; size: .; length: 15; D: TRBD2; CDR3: CASSFHRTRAGELFF; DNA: TGTGCCAGCAGCTTTCACCGGACTAGGGCCGGGGAGCTGTTTTTT
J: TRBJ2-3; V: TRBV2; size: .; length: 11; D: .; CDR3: CASRLSDTQYF; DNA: TGTGCCAGCAGACTATCAGATACGCAGTATTTT
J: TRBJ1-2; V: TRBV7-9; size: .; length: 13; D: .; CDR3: CASSLRVTDGYTF; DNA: TGTGCCAGCAGCTTGAGGGTAACGGATGGCTACACCTTC
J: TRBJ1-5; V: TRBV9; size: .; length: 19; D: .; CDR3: CASSVYGGRLGVGNQPQHF; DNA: TGTGCCAGCAGCGTATATGGAGGCCGGCTTGGGGTGGGGAATCAGCCCCAGCATTTT
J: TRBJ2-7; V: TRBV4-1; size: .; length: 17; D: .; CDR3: CASSQENEKRRGFEQYF; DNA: TGCGCCAGCAGCCAAGAAAATGAGAAGAGACGGGGGTTCGAGCAGTACTTC
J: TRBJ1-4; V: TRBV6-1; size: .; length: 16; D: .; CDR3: CASSEALSGARGKLFF; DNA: TGTGCCAGCAGTGAAGCGTTGTCAGGGGCAAGGGGAAAACTGTTTTTT
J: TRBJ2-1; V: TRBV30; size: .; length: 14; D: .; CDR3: CAWSDFYSYNEQFF; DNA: TGTGCCTGGTCGGACTTTTACTCCTACAATGAGCAGTTCTTC
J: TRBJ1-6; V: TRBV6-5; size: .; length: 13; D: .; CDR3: CAIKRRYNSPLHF; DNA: TGTGCCATCAAACGTAGATATAATTCACCCCTCCACTTT
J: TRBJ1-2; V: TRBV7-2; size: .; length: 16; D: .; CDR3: CASSLRGSAGVYGYTF; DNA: TGTGCCAGCAGCTTAAGAGGTTCGGCAGGGGTCTATGGCTACACCTTC
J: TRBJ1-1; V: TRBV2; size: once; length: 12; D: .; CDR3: CASSGYLAEAFF; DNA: TGTGCCAGCAGTGGTTATCTTGCTGAAGCTTTCTTT